The source of this T cell receptor (beta chain) is a study of tumor-infiltrating lymphocytes in primary liver carcinoma. For the study at large: Tumors were stage T1-T3 N0M0, roughly 4 to 10 cm across. Study results and limitations: Overlap in tumor-adjacent and tumor-blood pairs fell below that of tumor region pairs. The top-250-clone fraction was significantly higher in tumors than in blood (p = 0.039).

Germline lookup yields CDR1 MDHEN and CDR2 SYDVKM. V was pared by 5 bases and J by 8 bases, with 12 bases of the junction left unmatched. The CDR3 runs 15 residues. Each 20-30 mg portion of unsorted bulk tissue served as the source for co-extraction of RNA and DNA. From approximately 0.5 ug of total RNA, TCR beta-specific cDNA was reverse-transcribed using a constant-region primer. A slightly modified ARM-PCR protocol with three nested multiplex PCR rounds produced these TCR beta libraries. The first two PCR rounds, approximately 11 cycles each, used TRBV1-TRBV30 forward primers and a C-beta reverse primer. Each CDR3 protein gets one entry after TCRdb re-called the multiplex PCR reads with MiXCR. The sample holds around 88,000 distinct CDR3 sequences, just under 70% seen once. Of note for this clonotype: Its matching antigen is unknown.

Specimen: tumor-adjacent normal liver tissue. This TCR derives from a man between 35 and 55 years old with primary liver carcinoma and hepatitis B virus infection. The genes are TRBV28 and TRBJ2-7; 10 nucleotides match TRBD1. Written as DNA, the CDR3 is TGTGCCAGCAGTCTAGGGGACAGGGGTCAATACAAGCAGTACTTC. It translates to CASSLGDRGQYKQYF. Full variable domain (remainder filled in from reference TRBV28 and TRBJ2-7): DVKVTQSSRYLVKRTGEKVFLECVQDMDHENMFWYRQDPGLGLRLIYFSYDVKMKEKGDIPEGYSVSREKKERFSLILESASTNQTSMYLCASSLGDRGQYKQYFGPGTRLTVT.